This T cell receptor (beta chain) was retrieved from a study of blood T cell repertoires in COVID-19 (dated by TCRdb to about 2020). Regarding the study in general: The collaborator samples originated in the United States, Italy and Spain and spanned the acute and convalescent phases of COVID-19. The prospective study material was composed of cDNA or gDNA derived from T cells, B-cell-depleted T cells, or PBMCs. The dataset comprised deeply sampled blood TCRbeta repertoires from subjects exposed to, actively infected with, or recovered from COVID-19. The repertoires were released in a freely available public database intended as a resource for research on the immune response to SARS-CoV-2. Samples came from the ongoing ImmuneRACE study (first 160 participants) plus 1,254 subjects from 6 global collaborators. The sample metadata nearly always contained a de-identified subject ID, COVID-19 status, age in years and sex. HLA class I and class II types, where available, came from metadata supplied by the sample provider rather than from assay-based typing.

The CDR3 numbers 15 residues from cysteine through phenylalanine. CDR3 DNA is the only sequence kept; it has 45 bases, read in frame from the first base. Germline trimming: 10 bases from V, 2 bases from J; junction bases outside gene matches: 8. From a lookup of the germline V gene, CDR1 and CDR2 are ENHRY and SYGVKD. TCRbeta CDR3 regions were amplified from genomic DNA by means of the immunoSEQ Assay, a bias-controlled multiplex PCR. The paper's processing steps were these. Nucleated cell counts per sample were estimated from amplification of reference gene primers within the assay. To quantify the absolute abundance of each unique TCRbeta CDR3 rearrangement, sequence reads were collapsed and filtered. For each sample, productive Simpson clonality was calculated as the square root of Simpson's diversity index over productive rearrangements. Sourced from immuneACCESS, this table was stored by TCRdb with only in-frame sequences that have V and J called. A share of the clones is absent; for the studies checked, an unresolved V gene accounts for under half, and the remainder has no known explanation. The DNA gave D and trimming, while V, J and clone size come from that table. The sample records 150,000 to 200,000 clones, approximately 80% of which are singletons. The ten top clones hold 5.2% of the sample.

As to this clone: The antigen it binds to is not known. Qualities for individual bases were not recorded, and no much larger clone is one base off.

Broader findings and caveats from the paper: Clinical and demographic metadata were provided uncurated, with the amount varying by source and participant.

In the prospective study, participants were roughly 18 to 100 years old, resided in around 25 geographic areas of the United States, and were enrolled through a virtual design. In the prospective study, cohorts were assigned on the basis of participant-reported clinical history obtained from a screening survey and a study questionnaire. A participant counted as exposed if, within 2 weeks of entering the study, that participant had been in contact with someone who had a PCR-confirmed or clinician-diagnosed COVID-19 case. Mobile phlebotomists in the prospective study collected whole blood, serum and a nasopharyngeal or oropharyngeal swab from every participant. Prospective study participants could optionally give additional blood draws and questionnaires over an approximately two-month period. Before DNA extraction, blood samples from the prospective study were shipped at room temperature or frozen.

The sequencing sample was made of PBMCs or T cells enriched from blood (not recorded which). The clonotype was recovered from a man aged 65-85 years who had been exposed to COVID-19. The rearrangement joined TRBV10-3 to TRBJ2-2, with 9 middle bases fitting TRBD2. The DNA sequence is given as TGTGCCACGGCTAGCGGGGTGACTAACACCGGGGAGCTGTTTTTT. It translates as CATASGVTNTGELFF.